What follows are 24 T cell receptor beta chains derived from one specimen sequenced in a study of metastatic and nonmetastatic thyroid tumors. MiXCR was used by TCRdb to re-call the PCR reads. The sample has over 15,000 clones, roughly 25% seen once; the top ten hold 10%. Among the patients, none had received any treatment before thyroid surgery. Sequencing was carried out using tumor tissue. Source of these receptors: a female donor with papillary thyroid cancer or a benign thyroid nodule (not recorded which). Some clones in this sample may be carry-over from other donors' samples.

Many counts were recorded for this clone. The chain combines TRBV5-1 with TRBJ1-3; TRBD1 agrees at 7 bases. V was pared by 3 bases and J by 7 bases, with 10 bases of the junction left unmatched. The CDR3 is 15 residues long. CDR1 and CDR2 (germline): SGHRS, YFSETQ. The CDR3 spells CASSSYGDRANTIYF. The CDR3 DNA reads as TGCGCCAGCAGCTCATACGGTGACAGGGCCAACACCATATATTTT.

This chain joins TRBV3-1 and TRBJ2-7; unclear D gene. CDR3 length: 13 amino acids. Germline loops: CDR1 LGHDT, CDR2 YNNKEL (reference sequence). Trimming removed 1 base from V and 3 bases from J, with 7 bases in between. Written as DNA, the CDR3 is TGTGCCAGCAGCCAAGTAGACGGCTACGAGCAGTACTTC. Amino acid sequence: CASSQVDGYEQYF.

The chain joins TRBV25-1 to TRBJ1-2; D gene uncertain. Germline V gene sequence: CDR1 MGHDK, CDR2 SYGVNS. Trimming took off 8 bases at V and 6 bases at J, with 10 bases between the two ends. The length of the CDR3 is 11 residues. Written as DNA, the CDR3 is TGTGCCAGCGGACTGAGGGATGGCTACACCTTC. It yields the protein CASGLRDGYTF.

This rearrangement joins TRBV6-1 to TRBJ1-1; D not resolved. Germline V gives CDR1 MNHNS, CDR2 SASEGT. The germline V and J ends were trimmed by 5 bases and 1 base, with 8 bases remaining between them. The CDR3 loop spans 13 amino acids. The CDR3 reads CASSLNSNTEAFF. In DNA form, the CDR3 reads TGTGCCAGCAGTCTTAATTCGAACACTGAAGCTTTCTTT.

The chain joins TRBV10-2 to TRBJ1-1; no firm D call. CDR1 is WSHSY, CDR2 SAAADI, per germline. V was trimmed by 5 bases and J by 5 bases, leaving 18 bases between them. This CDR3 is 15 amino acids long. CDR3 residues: CASSYRDMGGTEAFF. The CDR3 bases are TGCGCCAGCAGTTATCGAGACATGGGTGGAACTGAAGCTTTCTTT.

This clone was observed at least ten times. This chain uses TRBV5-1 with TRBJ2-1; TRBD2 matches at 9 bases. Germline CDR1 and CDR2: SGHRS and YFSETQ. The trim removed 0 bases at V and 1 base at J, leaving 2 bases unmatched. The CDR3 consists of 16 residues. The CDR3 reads CASSLVAGESYNEQFF. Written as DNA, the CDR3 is TGCGCCAGCAGCTTGGTAGCGGGAGAGTCCTACAATGAGCAGTTCTTC.

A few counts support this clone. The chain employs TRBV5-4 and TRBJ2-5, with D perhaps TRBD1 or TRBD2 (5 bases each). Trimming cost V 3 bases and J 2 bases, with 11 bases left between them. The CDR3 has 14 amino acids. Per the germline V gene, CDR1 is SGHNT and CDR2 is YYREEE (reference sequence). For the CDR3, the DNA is TGTGCCAGCAGCTCAGGGACCAAGCAAGAGACCCAGTACTTC. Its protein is CASSSGTKQETQYF.

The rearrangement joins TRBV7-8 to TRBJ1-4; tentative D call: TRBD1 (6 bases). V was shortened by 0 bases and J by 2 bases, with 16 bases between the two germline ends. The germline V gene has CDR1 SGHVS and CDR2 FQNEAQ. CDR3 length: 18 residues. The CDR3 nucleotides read TGTGCCAGCAGCTTAGCGAGGAACAGGGAATGGACTAATGAAAAACTGTTTTTT. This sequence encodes CASSLARNREWTNEKLFF.

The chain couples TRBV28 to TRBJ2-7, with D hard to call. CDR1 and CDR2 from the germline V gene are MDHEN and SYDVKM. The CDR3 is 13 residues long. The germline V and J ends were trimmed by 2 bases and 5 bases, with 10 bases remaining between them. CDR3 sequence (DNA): TGTGCCAGCAGTTTACGAGGTGGGGACGAGCAGTACTTC. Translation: CASSLRGGDEQYF. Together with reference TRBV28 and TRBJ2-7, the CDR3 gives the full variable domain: DVKVTQSSRYLVKRTGEKVFLECVQDMDHENMFWYRQDPGLGLRLIYFSYDVKMKEKGDIPEGYSVSREKKERFSLILESASTNQTSMYLCASSLRGGDEQYFGPGTRLTVT.

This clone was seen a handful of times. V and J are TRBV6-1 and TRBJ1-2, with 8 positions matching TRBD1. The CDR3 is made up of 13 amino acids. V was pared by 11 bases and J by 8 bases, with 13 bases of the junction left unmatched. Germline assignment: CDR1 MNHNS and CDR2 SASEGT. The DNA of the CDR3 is TGTGCCTCGACGACAGGGGAATCGTGGGGCTACACCTTC. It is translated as CASTTGESWGYTF.

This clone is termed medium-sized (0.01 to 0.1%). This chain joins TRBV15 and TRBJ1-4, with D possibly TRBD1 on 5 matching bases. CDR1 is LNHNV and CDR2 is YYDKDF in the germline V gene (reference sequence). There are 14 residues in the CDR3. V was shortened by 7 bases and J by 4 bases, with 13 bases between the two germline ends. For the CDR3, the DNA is TGTGCCACCAAGTTTGGGGACGGTAATGAAAAACTGTTTTTT. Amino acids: CATKFGDGNEKLFF.

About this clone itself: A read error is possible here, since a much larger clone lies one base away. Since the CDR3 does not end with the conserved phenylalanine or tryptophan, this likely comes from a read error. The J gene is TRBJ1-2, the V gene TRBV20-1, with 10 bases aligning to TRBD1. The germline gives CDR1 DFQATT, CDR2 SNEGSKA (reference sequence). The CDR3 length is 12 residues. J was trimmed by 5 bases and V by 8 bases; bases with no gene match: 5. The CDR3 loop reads CSIGQGVYGYTV. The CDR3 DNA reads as TGCAGTATTGGACAGGGGGTTTATGGCTACACCGTC.

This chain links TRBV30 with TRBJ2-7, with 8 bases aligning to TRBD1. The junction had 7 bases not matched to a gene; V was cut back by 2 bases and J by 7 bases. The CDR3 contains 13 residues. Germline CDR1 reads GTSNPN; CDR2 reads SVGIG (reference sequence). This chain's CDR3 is CAWSRQGSGEQYF. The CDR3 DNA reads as TGTGCCTGGAGTAGACAGGGGTCGGGTGAGCAGTACTTC.

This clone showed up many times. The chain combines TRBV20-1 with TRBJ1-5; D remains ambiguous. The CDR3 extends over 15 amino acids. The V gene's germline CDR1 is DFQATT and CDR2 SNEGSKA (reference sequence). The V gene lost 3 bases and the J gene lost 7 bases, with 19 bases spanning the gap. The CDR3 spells CSASRVGEPGQPQHF. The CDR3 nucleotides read TGCAGTGCTAGTAGGGTCGGCGAGCCCGGGCAGCCCCAGCATTTT.

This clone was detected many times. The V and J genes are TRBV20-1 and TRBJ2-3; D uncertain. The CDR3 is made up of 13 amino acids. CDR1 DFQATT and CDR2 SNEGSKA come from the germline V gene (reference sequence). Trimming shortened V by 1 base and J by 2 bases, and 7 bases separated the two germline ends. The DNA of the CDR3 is TGCAGTGCTAGAGTGGCGAACACAGATACGCAGTATTTT. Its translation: CSARVANTDTQYF.

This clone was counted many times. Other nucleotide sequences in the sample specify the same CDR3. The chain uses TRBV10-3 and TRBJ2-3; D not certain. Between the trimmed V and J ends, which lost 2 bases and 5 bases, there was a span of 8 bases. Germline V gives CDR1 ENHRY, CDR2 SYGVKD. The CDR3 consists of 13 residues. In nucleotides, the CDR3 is TGTGCCATCAGTGAGACGCCGATAGATACGCAGTATTTT. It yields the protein CAISETPIDTQYF.

CDR3 sequence (DNA): TGTGCCAGCAGCTTGGGGAGCGGGAGCGTCTACGAGCAGTACTTC. Its protein product is CASSLGSGSVYEQYF. This rearrangement joins TRBV7-3 to TRBJ2-7; 8 nucleotides agree with TRBD2. CDR3 length: 15 residues. With 3 bases clipped from V and 3 bases from J, the junction kept 7 bases outside the gene matches. Germline-derived CDR1 and CDR2 are SGHTA and FQGTGA.

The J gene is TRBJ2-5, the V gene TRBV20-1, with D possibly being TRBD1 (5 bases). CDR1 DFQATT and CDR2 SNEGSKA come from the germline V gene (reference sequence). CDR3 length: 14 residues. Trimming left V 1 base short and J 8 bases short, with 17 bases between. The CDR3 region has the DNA TGCAGTGCTAGAGGGACATCCAACGCATATACCCAGTACTTC. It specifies CSARGTSNAYTQYF.

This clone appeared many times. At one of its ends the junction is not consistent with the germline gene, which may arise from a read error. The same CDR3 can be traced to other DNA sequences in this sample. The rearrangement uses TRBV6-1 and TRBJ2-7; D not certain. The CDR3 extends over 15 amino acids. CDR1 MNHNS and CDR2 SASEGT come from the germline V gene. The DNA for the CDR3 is TGTGCCAGCAGTAAAAATCCGGAGTTCTCCTACGAGCAATACTTC. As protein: CASSKNPEFSYEQYF.

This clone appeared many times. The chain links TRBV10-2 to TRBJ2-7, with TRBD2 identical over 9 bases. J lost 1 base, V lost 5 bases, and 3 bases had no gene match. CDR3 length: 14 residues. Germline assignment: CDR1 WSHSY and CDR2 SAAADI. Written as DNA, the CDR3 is TGCGCCAGCAGTTCCACTAGCGGGTCCTACGAGCAGTACTTC. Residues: CASSSTSGSYEQYF.

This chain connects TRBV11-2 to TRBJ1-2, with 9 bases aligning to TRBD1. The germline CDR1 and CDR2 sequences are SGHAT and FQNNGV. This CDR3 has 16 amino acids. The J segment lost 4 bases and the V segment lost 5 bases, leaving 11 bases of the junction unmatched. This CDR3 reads CASSPPGQGTFYGYTF. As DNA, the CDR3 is TGTGCCAGCAGCCCGCCGGGACAGGGAACCTTCTATGGCTACACCTTC.

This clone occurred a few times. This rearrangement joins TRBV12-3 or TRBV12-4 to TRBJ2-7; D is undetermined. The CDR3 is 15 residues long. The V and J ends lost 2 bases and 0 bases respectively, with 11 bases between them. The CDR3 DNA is TGTGCCAGCAGTTTAACTTGGGCCGGCTCCTACGAGCAGTACTTC. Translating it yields CASSLTWAGSYEQYF.

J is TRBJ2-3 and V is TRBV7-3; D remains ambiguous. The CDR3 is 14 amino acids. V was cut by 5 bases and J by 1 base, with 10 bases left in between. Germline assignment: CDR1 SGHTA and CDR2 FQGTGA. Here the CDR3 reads CASSREVGTDTQYF. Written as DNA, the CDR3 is TGTGCCAGCAGCCGTGAAGTTGGCACAGATACGCAGTATTTT.

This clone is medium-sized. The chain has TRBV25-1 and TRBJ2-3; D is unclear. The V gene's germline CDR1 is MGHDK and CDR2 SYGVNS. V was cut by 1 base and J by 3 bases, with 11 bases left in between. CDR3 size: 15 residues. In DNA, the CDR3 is TGTGCCAGCAGTGAATCCCTCCGGGTGACAGATACGCAGTATTTT. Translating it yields CASSESLRVTDTQYF. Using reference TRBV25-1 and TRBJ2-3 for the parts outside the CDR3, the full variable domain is EADIYQTPRYLVIGTGKKITLECSQTMGHDKMYWYQQDPGMELHLIHYSYGVNSTEKGDLSSESTVSRIRTEHFPLTLESARPSHTSQYLCASSESLRVTDTQYFGPGTRLTVL.